Below are 6 T cell receptor beta chains sequenced from a single sample in a study of cytomegalovirus exposure and HLA in healthy donors. Profiled with immunoSEQ multiplex PCR; TCRdb holds only in-frame clones, not every one. The sample records nearly 200,000 clones, approximately 80% being singletons. The material sequenced was PBMCs. The receptor set was obtained from a woman under 40 in good health and CMV-seropositive.

This clone was observed a few times. CDR3 loop: CASSEAHRKLFF. The DNA for the CDR3 is TGTGCCAGCAGTGAAGCTCACAGAAAACTGTTTTTT. The chain joins TRBV2 to TRBJ1-4; no reliable D call. The CDR3 has 12 residues. V was pared by 0 bases and J by 10 bases, with 6 bases between. Germline lookup yields CDR1 SNHLY and CDR2 FYNNEI.

This clone showed up just once. V gene TRBV28 combines with J gene TRBJ2-7; 9 bases match TRBD2. With 4 bases clipped from V and 6 bases from J, the junction kept 19 bases outside the gene matches. Germline lookup yields CDR1 MDHEN and CDR2 SYDVKM. CDR3 length equals 18 residues. CDR3 DNA sequence: TGTGCCAGCAGTTCCTGGGGGCGGGAGGGCCGAGCCCTCGCCGAGCAGTACTTC. This gives the protein CASSSWGREGRALAEQYF.

This clone is a singleton in its sample. The gene calls are TRBV10-3 and TRBJ2-7; 7 nucleotides align to TRBD2. The CDR3 spans 13 residues. The germline V gene has CDR1 ENHRY and CDR2 SYGVKD. Unmatched junction bases numbered 9, after V lost 11 bases and J lost 2 bases. The CDR3 bases are TGTGCCGTCGCCAGCGGGACCCCCTACGAGCAGTACTTC. This gives the protein CAVASGTPYEQYF.

This rearrangement joins TRBV25-1 to TRBJ1-2; D perhaps matches TRBD1 (6 bases). In germline, CDR1 is MGHDK, CDR2 SYGVNS. This CDR3 is built from 15 residues. The V and J ends lost 2 bases and 2 bases respectively, with 12 bases between them. In DNA, the CDR3 is TGTGCCAGCAGTGAAAACAGGGAGCCCAACTATGGCTACACCTTC. Protein: CASSENREPNYGYTF.

This sequence joins TRBV5-1 and TRBJ1-1; a possible D gene is TRBD1 (6 bases). CDR1 is SGHRS, CDR2 YFSETQ, per germline. CDR3 size: 16 residues. Trimming removed 4 bases at V and 3 bases at J, with 19 bases between. CDR3 nucleotides: TGCGCCAGCAGCCCCCAGCGGGGGCGGGCGTACACTGAAGCTTTCTTT. Translating gives CASSPQRGRAYTEAFF.

This clone was detected only a few times. The rearrangement uses TRBV29-1 and TRBJ2-7; 7 nucleotides line up with TRBD2. This CDR3 region has 11 residues. The germline V gene encodes CDR1 SQVTM and CDR2 ANQGSEA. V shed 4 bases, J shed 6 bases, and the junction held 3 bases outside the gene matches. CDR3 in amino acids: CSVVQRGEQYF. Here the CDR3 DNA reads TGCAGCGTTGTTCAGCGGGGCGAGCAGTACTTC.